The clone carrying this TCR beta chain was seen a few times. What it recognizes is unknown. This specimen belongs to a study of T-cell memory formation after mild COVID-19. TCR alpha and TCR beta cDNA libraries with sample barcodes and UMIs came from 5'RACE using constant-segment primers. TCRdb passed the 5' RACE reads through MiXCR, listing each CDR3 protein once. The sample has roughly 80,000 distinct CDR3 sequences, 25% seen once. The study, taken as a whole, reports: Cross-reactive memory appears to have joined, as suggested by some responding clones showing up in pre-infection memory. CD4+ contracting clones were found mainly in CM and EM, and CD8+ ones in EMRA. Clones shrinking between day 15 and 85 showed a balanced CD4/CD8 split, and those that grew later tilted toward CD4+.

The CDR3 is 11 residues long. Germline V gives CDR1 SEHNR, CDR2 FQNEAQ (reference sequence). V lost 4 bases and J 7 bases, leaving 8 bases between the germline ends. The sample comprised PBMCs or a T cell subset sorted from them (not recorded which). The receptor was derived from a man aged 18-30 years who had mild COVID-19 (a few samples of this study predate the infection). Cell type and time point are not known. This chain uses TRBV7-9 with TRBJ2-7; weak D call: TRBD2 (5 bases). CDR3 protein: CASSSRGEQYF. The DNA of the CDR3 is TGTGCCAGCAGCTCCAGAGGGGAGCAGTACTTC. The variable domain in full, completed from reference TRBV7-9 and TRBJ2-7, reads DTGVSQNPRHKITKRGQNVTFRCDPISEHNRLYWYRQTLGQGPEFLTYFQNEAQLEKSRLLSDRFSAERPKGSFSTLEIQRTEQGDSAMYLCASSSRGEQYFGPGTRLTVT.